The 22 T cell receptor beta chains presented below share a single source sample, sequenced in a study of blood T cells in healthy people across ages. The use of a sample-barcoded 5' primer and a J-beta primer mix characterized a second PCR of about 6 to 11 cycles. TCRdb processed the 5' RACE reads anew with MiXCR; each CDR3 protein has one entry. The sample includes about 1,400,000 distinct CDR3 sequences, around 42% seen only once; the top ten take 7.9%. Sequenced material: blood. The receptors come from a woman between 18 and 29 years old in good health.

The CDR3 sequence: CASIFVETSGSPQETQYF. CDR3 sequence (DNA): TGTGCCAGCATCTTCGTGGAGACTAGCGGGAGTCCCCAAGAGACCCAGTACTTC. V gene TRBV2 combines with J gene TRBJ2-5; 12 bases match TRBD2. CDR3 size: 18 residues. CDR1 is SNHLY and CDR2 is FYNNEI in the germline V gene. With V trimmed by 7 bases and J by 1 base, 13 bases remained unmatched.

This chain connects TRBV20-1 to TRBJ2-7; unclear D gene. V was pared by 7 bases and J by 0 bases, with 13 bases between. This CDR3 spans 13 amino acids. The germline gives CDR1 DFQATT, CDR2 SNEGSKA (reference sequence). The CDR3 sequence: CSGKSATSYEQYF. The CDR3 nucleotides are TGCAGTGGGAAGAGCGCCACCTCCTACGAGCAGTACTTC.

The rearrangement joins TRBV7-9 to TRBJ1-4; D unclear. The CDR3 is made up of 16 amino acids. V was clipped by 4 bases and J by 4 bases, with 16 bases between them. Germline V gene sequence: CDR1 SEHNR, CDR2 FQNEAQ (reference sequence). For the CDR3, the DNA is TGTGCCAGCAGCTCAGATGACGACTGGTTTAATGAAAAACTGTTTTTT. Protein sequence: CASSSDDDWFNEKLFF.

This clonotype has at least ten counts. This rearrangement joins TRBV10-3 to TRBJ2-3; tentative D call: TRBD2 (5 bases). CDR1 and CDR2 (germline): ENHRY, SYGVKD. This CDR3 has 16 amino acids. The ends were cut back, 7 bases at V and 3 bases at J, with 20 bases in the middle. The CDR3 DNA is TGTGCCATCACCCCGGACTCCGGCGAGGTGACAGATACGCAGTATTTT. Amino acids: CAITPDSGEVTDTQYF.

This clonotype came up a few times. V is TRBV29-1 and J is TRBJ1-2, with D maybe TRBD1 (6 bases). This CDR3 region has 12 residues. V gave up 7 bases and J gave up 0 bases, with 9 bases separating them. Germline V gives CDR1 SQVTM, CDR2 ANQGSEA. CDR3 coding DNA: TGCAGCGCGGGACACCCTAACTATGGCTACACCTTC. Residues: CSAGHPNYGYTF.

The chain is built from TRBV27 and TRBJ2-7, with D tentatively TRBD1 (5 bases). The CDR3 extends over 14 amino acids. Trimming took off 6 bases at V and 0 bases at J, with 12 bases between the two ends. Germline assignment: CDR1 MNHEY and CDR2 SMNVEV (reference sequence). The CDR3 spells CASRSGQHSYEQYF. CDR3 sequence (DNA): TGTGCCAGCAGGTCTGGACAACACTCCTACGAGCAGTACTTC.

This clonotype has more than one count but fewer than ten. V gene TRBV20-1 combines with J gene TRBJ2-5, with D possibly being TRBD2 (6 bases). Trimming left V 5 bases short and J 3 bases short, with 16 bases between. This CDR3 has 14 amino acids. Germline CDR1 reads DFQATT; CDR2 reads SNEGSKA (reference sequence). The CDR3 loop reads CSAGKTSIEETQYF. The CDR3 nucleotides read TGCAGTGCTGGGAAGACTAGTATTGAAGAGACCCAGTACTTC.

This clonotype was detected only a few times. DNA of the CDR3: TGTGCCAGCAGCCCCACCCACAGCTCCTACGAGCAGTACTTC. This encodes CASSPTHSSYEQYF. The chain couples TRBV7-2 to TRBJ2-7; D remains unclear. Germline CDR1 is SGHTA and CDR2 is FQGNSA. Trimming shortened V by 5 bases and J by 0 bases, and 11 bases separated the two germline ends. The CDR3 totals 14 residues. Combining the CDR3 with reference TRBV7-2 and TRBJ2-7 gives the whole variable domain GAGVSQSPSNKVTEKGKDVELRCDPISGHTALYWYRQSLGQGLEFLIYFQGNSAPDKSGLPSDRFSAERTGGSVSTLTIQRTQQEDSAVYLCASSPTHSSYEQYFGPGTRLTVT.

In this sample, this clonotype turned up a few times. The V and J genes are TRBV6-6 and TRBJ2-7; D may be TRBD1 or TRBD2 (5 bases each). V was shortened by 0 bases and J by 0 bases, with 18 bases between the two germline ends. CDR1 is MNHNY and CDR2 is SVGAGI in the germline V gene (reference sequence). CDR3 size: 18 residues. The CDR3 nucleotides are TGTGCCAGCAGTTACTCAGGGCCCGGGCAGGGAGTCTCCTACGAGCAGTACTTC. Its translation is CASSYSGPGQGVSYEQYF.

The chain employs TRBV7-9 and TRBJ2-3, with 7 bases lining up with TRBD1. The CDR3 has 15 amino acids. The V gene's germline CDR1 is SEHNR and CDR2 FQNEAQ (reference sequence). V shed 5 bases, J shed 2 bases, and the junction held 7 bases outside the gene matches. The CDR3 region is CASSASTGNTDTQYF. In DNA form, the CDR3 reads TGTGCCAGCAGCGCCTCGACAGGGAACACAGATACGCAGTATTTT.

This clonotype appeared many times. The chain has TRBV2 and TRBJ2-3; TRBD2 agrees at 12 bases. V shed 8 bases and J 6 bases; nucleotides not matched to a gene: 9. Per germline, CDR1 SNHLY and CDR2 FYNNEI. This CDR3 region has 15 residues. The CDR3, as DNA: TGTGCCAGCCGGACTAGCGGGATCCGATCCGATACGCAGTATTTT. Translating gives CASRTSGIRSDTQYF. The full variable domain, with the rest looked up from reference TRBV2 and TRBJ2-3, is EPEVTQTPSHQVTQMGQEVILRCVPISNHLYFYWYRQILGQKVEFLVSFYNNEISEKSEIFDDQFSVERPDGSNFTLKIRSTKLEDSAMYFCASRTSGIRSDTQYFGPGTRLTVL.

Here the CDR3 DNA reads TGTGCCAGCAGTTACCAGGACAGGGTCGTGGAGACCCAGTACTTC. Translated: CASSYQDRVVETQYF. The V call is TRBV6-5, the J call TRBJ2-5, with 8 bases identical to TRBD1. Trimming at V came to 2 bases and at J to 5 bases, leaving 7 bases not matched to a gene. Germline loops: CDR1 MNHEY, CDR2 SVGAGI. CDR3 length: 15 amino acids.

The chain uses TRBV12-3 or TRBV12-4 and TRBJ1-2, with D tentatively TRBD1 (6 bases). Trimming left V 5 bases short and J 3 bases short, with 16 bases between. The CDR3 has 15 residues. CDR3 loop: CASSVQGRVDYGYTF. CDR3 DNA: TGTGCCAGCAGTGTCCAGGGGCGAGTAGACTATGGCTACACCTTC.

This sequence joins TRBV27 and TRBJ2-4; D possibly matches TRBD1 or TRBD2 (6 bases each). Deletions cut 7 bases from V and 6 bases from J, with 19 bases between. Germline CDR1 reads MNHEY; CDR2 reads SMNVEV (reference sequence). The CDR3 length is 15 residues. The CDR3 loop reads CASTPTGAPLNIQYF. The DNA for the CDR3 is TGTGCCAGCACGCCCACGGGGGCCCCCCTAAACATTCAGTACTTC.

This clonotype appeared a few times. This rearrangement joins TRBV30 to TRBJ1-2; 7 bases map to TRBD1. V gave up 3 bases and J gave up 4 bases; unmatched junction bases: 8. The germline V gene has CDR1 GTSNPN and CDR2 SVGIG (reference sequence). The CDR3 runs 14 residues. The CDR3 DNA follows: TGTGCCTGGAGGTTGGGACAGAACGTCTATGGCTACACCTTC. Encoded protein: CAWRLGQNVYGYTF.

In its sample, this clonotype was seen a few times. The V call is TRBV11-1, the J call TRBJ1-1; 8 bases are shared with TRBD1. Per the germline V gene, CDR1 is SGHAT and CDR2 is FQDESV (reference sequence). Unmatched junction bases numbered 10, after V lost 5 bases and J lost 8 bases. This CDR3 is built from 14 residues. This CDR3 reads CASSPRQGTTEAFF. The DNA of the CDR3 is TGTGCCAGCAGCCCACGACAGGGGACCACCGAAGCTTTCTTT.

V and J are TRBV9 and TRBJ1-4, with D perhaps matching TRBD1 (5 bases). Germline CDR1 and CDR2: SGDLS and YYNGEE. CDR3 length: 14 residues. The V end lost 6 bases, the J end lost 4 bases, and 13 bases lay between the germline ends. CDR3: CASNPGPRNEKLFF. The DNA for the CDR3 is TGTGCCAGCAACCCGGGACCGCGTAATGAAAAACTGTTTTTT.

This rearrangement joins TRBV3-1 to TRBJ2-4, with TRBD2 matching 7 bases. The J call may not be correct, given that the DNA end is closer to TRBJ2-7. Germline V gene data show CDR1 as LGHDT and CDR2 as YNNKEL (reference sequence). The CDR3 is made up of 14 amino acids. The CDR3 DNA reads as TGTGCCAGCAGCCAAGGGTCAGGGAGGGACGAGCAGTACTTC. Protein sequence: CASSQGSGRDEQYF.

The chain combines TRBV6-5 with TRBJ2-5, with 8 nucleotides matching TRBD2. This CDR3 contains 14 residues. Germline V gene lookup returns CDR1 MNHEY and CDR2 SVGAGI. V shed 6 bases, J shed 4 bases, and the junction held 7 bases outside the gene matches. The CDR3 bases are TGTGCCAGCAGGGAGGCGGGGGGCGGAGAGACCCAGTACTTC. Residues: CASREAGGGETQYF.

This clonotype has more than one count but fewer than ten. V usage is TRBV3-1 and J usage is TRBJ2-7, with D possibly matching TRBD2 (6 bases). Germline values: CDR1 LGHDT, CDR2 YNNKEL (reference sequence). Trimming pared 0 bases from V and 2 bases from J, leaving 8 bases between. This CDR3 is 14 amino acids long. The CDR3 DNA sequence: TGTGCCAGCAGCCAAGACGGGAGAGCCTACGAGCAGTACTTC. Translating it yields CASSQDGRAYEQYF.

This clonotype was found many times. V is TRBV7-2 and J is TRBJ1-2; D ambiguous. V was cut by 1 base and J by 4 bases, with 7 bases left in between. Looked up from germline, CDR1 is SGHTA and CDR2 is FQGNSA. The CDR3 is 13 amino acids. CDR3 sequence: CASSLESGYGYTF. Written as DNA, the CDR3 is TGTGCCAGCAGCTTAGAGTCGGGCTATGGCTACACCTTC.

This chain connects TRBV6-6 to TRBJ1-1, with TRBD1 as a possible D gene (6 bases). The germline V gene has CDR1 MNHNY and CDR2 SVGAGI (reference sequence). The CDR3 sequence is 13 residues long. V was shortened by 6 bases and J by 1 base, with 9 bases between the two germline ends. The CDR3 sequence is CASRTQGNTEAFF. DNA of the CDR3: TGTGCCAGCAGAACACAGGGGAACACTGAAGCTTTCTTT.